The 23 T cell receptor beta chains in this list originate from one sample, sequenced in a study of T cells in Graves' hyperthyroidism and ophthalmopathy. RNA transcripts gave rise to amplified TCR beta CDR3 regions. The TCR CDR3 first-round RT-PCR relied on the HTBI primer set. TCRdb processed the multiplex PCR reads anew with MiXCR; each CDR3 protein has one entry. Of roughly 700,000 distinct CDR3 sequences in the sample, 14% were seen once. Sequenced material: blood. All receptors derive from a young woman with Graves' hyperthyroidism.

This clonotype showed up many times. CDR3 sequence: CASRSSQGLYGYTF. The CDR3 DNA reads as TGTGCCAGCAGGTCCTCCCAGGGACTATATGGCTACACCTTC. The genes are TRBV6-1 and TRBJ1-2; weak D call: TRBD1 (5 bases). Germline CDR1 MNHNS, CDR2 SASEGT. The CDR3 covers 14 residues. Trimming took off 6 bases at V and 5 bases at J, with 16 bases between the two ends.

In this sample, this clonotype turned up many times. The CDR3, as DNA: TGTGCCAGCAGCCAAGCCGGGGTACACTATGGCTACACCTTC. Amino acids: CASSQAGVHYGYTF. The chain uses TRBV7-9 and TRBJ1-2; D call uncertain. The germline V and J ends were trimmed by 5 bases and 3 bases, with 13 bases remaining between them. From germline, CDR1 is SEHNR and CDR2 FQNEAQ (reference sequence). This CDR3 region has 14 residues.

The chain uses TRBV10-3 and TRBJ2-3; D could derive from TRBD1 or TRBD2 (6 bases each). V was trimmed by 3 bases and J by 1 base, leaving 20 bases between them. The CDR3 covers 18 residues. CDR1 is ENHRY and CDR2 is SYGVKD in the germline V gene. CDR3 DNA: TGTGCCATCAGTGAAGCAATGGGGGGCGGCTCAGGCACAGATACGCAGTATTTT. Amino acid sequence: CAISEAMGGGSGTDTQYF.

CDR3 protein: CASSFRQGADTGELFF. In DNA, the CDR3 is TGTGCCAGCAGCTTCAGGCAGGGGGCCGACACCGGGGAGCTGTTTTTT. The J gene is TRBJ2-2, the V gene TRBV7-3, with 8 positions matching TRBD1. The length of the CDR3 is 16 residues. Germline CDR1 is SGHTA and CDR2 is FQGTGA. V dropped 3 bases and J dropped 3; count of bases not matched to a gene: 6.

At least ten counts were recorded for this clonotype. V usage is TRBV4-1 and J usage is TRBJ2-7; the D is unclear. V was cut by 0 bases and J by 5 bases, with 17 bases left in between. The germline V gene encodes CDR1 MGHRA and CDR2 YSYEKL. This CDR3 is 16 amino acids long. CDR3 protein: CASSQEGSDGLNEQYF. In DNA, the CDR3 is TGCGCCAGCAGCCAAGAGGGTTCGGATGGCCTCAACGAGCAGTACTTC.

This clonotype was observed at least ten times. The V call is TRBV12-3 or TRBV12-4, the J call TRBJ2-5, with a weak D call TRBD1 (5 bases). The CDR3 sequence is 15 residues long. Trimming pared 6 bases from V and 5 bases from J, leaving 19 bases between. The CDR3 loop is CASSRNQGVGETQYF. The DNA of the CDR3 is TGTGCCAGCAGCAGAAACCAAGGGGTTGGGGAGACCCAGTACTTC.

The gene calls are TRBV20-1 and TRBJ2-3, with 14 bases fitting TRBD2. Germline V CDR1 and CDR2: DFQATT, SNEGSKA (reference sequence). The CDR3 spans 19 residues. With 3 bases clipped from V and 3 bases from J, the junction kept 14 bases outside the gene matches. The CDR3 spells CSARLTGTSGSRITDTQYF. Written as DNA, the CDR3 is TGCAGTGCTAGGTTGACCGGGACTAGCGGGAGTAGGATTACAGATACGCAGTATTTT.

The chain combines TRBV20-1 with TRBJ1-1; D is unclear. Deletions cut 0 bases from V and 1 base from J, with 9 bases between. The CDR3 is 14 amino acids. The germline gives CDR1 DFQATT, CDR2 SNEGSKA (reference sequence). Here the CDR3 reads CSARDVGRNTEAFF. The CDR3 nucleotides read TGCAGTGCTAGAGATGTGGGGAGGAACACTGAAGCTTTCTTT.

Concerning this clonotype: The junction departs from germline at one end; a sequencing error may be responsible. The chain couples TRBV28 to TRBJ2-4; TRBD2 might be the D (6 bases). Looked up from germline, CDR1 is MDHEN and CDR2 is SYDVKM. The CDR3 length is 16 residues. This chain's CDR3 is CASSFGGMLAKDIQYF. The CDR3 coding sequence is TGTGCCAGCAGTTTTGGAGGGATGCTAGCCAAAGACATTCAGTACTTC.

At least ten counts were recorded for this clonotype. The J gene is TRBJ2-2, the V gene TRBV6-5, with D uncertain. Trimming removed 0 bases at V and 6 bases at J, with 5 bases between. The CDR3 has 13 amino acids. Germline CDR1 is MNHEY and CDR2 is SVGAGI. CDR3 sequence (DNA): TGTGCCAGCAGTTACTCGATTTCCGGGGAGCTGTTTTTT. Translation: CASSYSISGELFF.

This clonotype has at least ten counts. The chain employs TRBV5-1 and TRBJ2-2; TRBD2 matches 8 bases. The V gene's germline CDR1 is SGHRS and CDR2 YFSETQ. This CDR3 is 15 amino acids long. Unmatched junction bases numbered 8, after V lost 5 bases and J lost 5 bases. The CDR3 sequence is CASRLGGRTTGELFF. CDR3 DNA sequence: TGCGCCAGCAGGCTGGGCGGGAGGACGACCGGGGAGCTGTTTTTT.

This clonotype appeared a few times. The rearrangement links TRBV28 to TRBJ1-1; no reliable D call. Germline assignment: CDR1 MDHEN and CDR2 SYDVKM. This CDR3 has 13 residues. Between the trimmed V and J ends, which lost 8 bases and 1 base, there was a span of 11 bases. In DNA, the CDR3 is TGTGCCAGCGGTCCTCCCAAGAACACTGAAGCTTTCTTT. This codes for CASGPPKNTEAFF. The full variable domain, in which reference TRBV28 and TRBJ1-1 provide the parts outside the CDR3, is DVKVTQSSRYLVKRTGEKVFLECVQDMDHENMFWYRQDPGLGLRLIYFSYDVKMKEKGDIPEGYSVSREKKERFSLILESASTNQTSMYLCASGPPKNTEAFFGQGTRLTVV.

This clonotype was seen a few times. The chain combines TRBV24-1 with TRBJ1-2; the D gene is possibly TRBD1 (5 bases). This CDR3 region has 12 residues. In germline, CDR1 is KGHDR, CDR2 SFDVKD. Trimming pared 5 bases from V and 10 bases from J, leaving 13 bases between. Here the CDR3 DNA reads TGTGCCACCAGTGGGGGGTCCTCTGACTACACCTTC. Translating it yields CATSGGSSDYTF.

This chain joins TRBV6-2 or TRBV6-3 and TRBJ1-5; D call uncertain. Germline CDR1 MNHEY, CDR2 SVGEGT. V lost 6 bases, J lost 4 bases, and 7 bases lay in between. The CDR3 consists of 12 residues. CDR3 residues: CASSLQNQPQHF. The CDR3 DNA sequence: TGTGCCAGCAGCCTACAAAATCAGCCCCAGCATTTT.

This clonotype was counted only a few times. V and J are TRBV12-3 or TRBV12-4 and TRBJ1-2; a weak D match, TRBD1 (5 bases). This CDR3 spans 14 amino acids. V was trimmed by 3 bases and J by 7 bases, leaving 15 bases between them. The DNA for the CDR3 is TGTGCCAGCAGTTTCCGGCGGGACCGTGGTGGCTACACCTTC. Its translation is CASSFRRDRGGYTF.

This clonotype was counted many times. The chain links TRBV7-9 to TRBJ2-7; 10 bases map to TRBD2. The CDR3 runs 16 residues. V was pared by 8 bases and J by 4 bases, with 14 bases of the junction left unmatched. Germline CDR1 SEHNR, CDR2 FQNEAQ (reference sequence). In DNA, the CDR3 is TGTGCCAGCGGAGCTTGGGGAACTAGCGGGACTTACGAGCAGTACTTC. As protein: CASGAWGTSGTYEQYF.

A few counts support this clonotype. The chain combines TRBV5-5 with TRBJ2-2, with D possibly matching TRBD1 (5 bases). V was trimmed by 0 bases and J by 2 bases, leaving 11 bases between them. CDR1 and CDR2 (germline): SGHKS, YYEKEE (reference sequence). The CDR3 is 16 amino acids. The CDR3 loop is CASSLGGHLNTGELFF. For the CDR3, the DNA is TGTGCCAGCAGCTTGGGTGGACATTTAAACACCGGGGAGCTGTTTTTT.

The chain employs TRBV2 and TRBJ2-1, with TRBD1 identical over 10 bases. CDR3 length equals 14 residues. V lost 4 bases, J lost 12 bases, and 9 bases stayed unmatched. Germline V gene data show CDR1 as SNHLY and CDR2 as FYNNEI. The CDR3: CASSAGQGRHGQFF. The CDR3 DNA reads TGTGCCAGCAGTGCGGGACAGGGGAGGCATGGGCAGTTCTTC.

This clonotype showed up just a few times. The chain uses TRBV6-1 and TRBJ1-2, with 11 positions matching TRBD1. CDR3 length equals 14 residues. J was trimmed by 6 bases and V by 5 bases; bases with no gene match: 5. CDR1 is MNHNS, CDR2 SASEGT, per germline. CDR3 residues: CASSSPGQGDGYTF. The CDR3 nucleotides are TGTGCCAGCAGTTCCCCGGGACAGGGGGATGGCTACACCTTC.

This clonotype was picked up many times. In DNA, the CDR3 is TGTGCCAGCAGTCTTAACCCAGGGACGTGGGGGCAAGAGACCCAGTACTTC. This codes for CASSLNPGTWGQETQYF. V usage is TRBV11-1 and J usage is TRBJ2-5; possibly TRBD1 or TRBD2 for D (5 bases each). CDR1 is SGHAT, CDR2 FQDESV, per germline (reference sequence). The CDR3 is made up of 17 amino acids. Trimming took off 6 bases at V and 2 bases at J, with 22 bases between the two ends. The full variable domain, rest sourced from reference TRBV11-1 and TRBJ2-5, is EAEVAQSPRYKITEKSQAVAFWCDPISGHATLYWYRQILGQGPELLVQFQDESVVDDSQLPKDRFSAERLKGVDSTLKIQPAELGDSAMYLCASSLNPGTWGQETQYFGPGTRLLVL.

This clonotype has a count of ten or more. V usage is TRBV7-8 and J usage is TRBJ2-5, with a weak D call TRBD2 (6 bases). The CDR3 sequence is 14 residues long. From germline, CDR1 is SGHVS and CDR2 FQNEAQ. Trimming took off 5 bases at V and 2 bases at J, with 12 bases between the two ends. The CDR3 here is CASSPFAGQETQYF. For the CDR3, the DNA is TGTGCCAGCAGCCCGTTTGCGGGACAAGAGACCCAGTACTTC.

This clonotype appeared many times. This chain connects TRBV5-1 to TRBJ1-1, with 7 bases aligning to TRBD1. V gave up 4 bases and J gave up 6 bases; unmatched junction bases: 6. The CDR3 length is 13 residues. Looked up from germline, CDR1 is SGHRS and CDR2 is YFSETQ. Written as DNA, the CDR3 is TGCGCCAGCAGCGGAGACAGGGCGGCTGAAGCTTTCTTT. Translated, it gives CASSGDRAAEAFF.

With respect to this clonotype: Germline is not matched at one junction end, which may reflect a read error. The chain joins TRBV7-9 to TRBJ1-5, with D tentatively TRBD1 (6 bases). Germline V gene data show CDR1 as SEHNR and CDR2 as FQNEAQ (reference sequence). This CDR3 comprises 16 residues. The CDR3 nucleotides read TGCGCCAGCAACTTAGGGGAAGGGGGGTTGAATCAGCCCCAGCATTTT. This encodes CASNLGEGGLNQPQHF.